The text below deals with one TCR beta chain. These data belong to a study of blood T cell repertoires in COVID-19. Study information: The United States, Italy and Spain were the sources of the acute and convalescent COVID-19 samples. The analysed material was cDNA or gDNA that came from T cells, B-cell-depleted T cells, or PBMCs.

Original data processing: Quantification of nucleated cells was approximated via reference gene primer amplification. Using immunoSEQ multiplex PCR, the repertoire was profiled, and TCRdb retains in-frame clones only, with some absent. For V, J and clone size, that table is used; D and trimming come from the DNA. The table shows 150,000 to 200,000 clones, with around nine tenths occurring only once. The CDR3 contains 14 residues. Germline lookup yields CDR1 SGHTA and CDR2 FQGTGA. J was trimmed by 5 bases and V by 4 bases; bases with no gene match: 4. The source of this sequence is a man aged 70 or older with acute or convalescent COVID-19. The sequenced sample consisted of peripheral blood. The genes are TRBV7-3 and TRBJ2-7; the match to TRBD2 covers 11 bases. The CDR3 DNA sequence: TGTGCCAGCAGCTATAGCGGGAGGGCCCACGAGCAGTACTTC. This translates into CASSYSGRAHEQYF.